This entry lists 32 T cell receptor beta chains sequenced from one sample in a study of T cells after yellow fever vaccination. MiXCR, run by TCRdb on the 5' RACE reads, gives a single entry per CDR3 protein. Seen here are a few hundred thousand distinct CDR3 sequences, roughly 4.3% observed once, and the top ten hold around 24%. Sequences were derived from PBMCs, sampled 5 days after the yellow fever booster vaccination. The receptors were sampled from a man between 18 and 29 years old who received the YFV17D yellow fever vaccine.

This clonotype was counted ten times or more. This sequence joins TRBV29-1 and TRBJ1-1, with 8 bases identical to TRBD1. Looked up from germline, CDR1 is SQVTM and CDR2 is ANQGSEA. The CDR3 is made up of 13 amino acids. The ends lost 6 bases at V and 6 bases at J; junction bases unmatched: 9. CDR3 nucleotide sequence: TGCAGCGTGGGACAGGTTTTCTCCTCTGAAGCTTTCTTT. Its protein is CSVGQVFSSEAFF.

This chain joins TRBV5-1 and TRBJ2-5; 7 bases are shared with TRBD2. Germline-derived CDR1 and CDR2 are SGHRS and YFSETQ. Germline trimming cut 2 bases from V and 1 base from J; bases unmatched to any gene: 2. This CDR3 has 14 amino acids. The CDR3 spells CASSFASGQETQYF. The CDR3 nucleotides are TGCGCCAGCAGCTTTGCTAGCGGCCAAGAGACCCAGTACTTC.

This clonotype was detected many times. J is TRBJ1-1 and V is TRBV7-6; the D is unclear. Looked up from germline, CDR1 is SGHVS and CDR2 is FNYEAQ. The CDR3 sequence is 14 residues long. V was clipped by 4 bases and J by 1 base, with 10 bases between them. As DNA, the CDR3 is TGTGCCAGCAGCTCCGAGGCGGAGAACACTGAAGCTTTCTTT. Translation gives CASSSEAENTEAFF. Full variable domain (remainder filled in from reference TRBV7-6 and TRBJ1-1): GAGVSQSPRYKVTKRGQDVALRCDPISGHVSLYWYRQALGQGPEFLTYFNYEAQQDKSGLPNDRFSAERPEGSISTLTIQRTEQRDSAMYRCASSSEAENTEAFFGQGTRLTVV.

Only a few counts were recorded for this clonotype. The chain joins TRBV25-1 to TRBJ2-2; D unclear. The CDR3 totals 13 residues. The V gene lost 8 bases and the J gene lost 3 bases, with 10 bases spanning the gap. CDR1 is MGHDK and CDR2 is SYGVNS in the germline V gene. The CDR3 DNA follows: TGTGCCAGCGGTAGGGAACACACCGGGGAGCTGTTTTTT. It yields the protein CASGREHTGELFF. The variable domain in full, completed from reference TRBV25-1 and TRBJ2-2, reads EADIYQTPRYLVIGTGKKITLECSQTMGHDKMYWYQQDPGMELHLIHYSYGVNSTEKGDLSSESTVSRIRTEHFPLTLESARPSHTSQYLCASGREHTGELFFGEGSRLTVL.

This clonotype turned up a few times. The chain recombines TRBV3-1 with TRBJ1-2; 9 bases align to TRBD1. CDR1 and CDR2 from the germline V gene are LGHDT and YNNKEL (reference sequence). The V gene end was trimmed by 3 bases and the J gene end by 8 bases; junction bases not matched to a gene: 16. The CDR3 contains 17 residues. The CDR3: CASSHSLVTGGAEGYTF. CDR3 DNA: TGTGCCAGCAGCCATTCCCTTGTAACAGGGGGCGCGGAAGGCTACACCTTC.

The chain recombines TRBV6-5 with TRBJ1-2; no firm D call. This CDR3 is 13 amino acids long. V shed 7 bases and J shed 5 bases, with 14 bases lying between them. Germline CDR1 MNHEY, CDR2 SVGAGI. The CDR3 DNA sequence: TGTGCCAGCACCCCAGTAGTCGGTTATGGCTACACCTTC. It codes for CASTPVVGYGYTF.

The genes are TRBV18 and TRBJ2-1; weak D call: TRBD1 (5 bases). The germline V and J ends were trimmed by 3 bases and 4 bases, with 10 bases remaining between them. From germline, CDR1 is KGHSH and CDR2 LQKENI. CDR3 size: 14 residues. The CDR3: CASSPYGAYNEQFF. The CDR3, as DNA: TGTGCCAGCTCACCTTATGGGGCGTACAATGAGCAGTTCTTC.

V usage is TRBV7-9 and J usage is TRBJ2-5, with TRBD2 matching over 14 bases. This CDR3 comprises 15 residues. Trimming took 10 bases from V and 3 from J; bases not matched to a gene: 7. The germline gives CDR1 SEHNR, CDR2 FQNEAQ (reference sequence). CDR3: CATGTSGGPKETQYF. The CDR3 coding sequence is TGTGCCACCGGGACTAGCGGGGGACCAAAAGAGACCCAGTACTTC.

This clonotype was seen only a few times. V is TRBV9 and J is TRBJ1-3, with D uncertain. From germline, CDR1 is SGDLS and CDR2 YYNGEE. This CDR3 has 15 amino acids. Trimming took off 0 bases at V and 2 bases at J, with 9 bases between the two ends. Written as DNA, the CDR3 is TGTGCCAGCAGCGTAGTGGAACAGCCTGGAAACACCATATATTTT. It translates to CASSVVEQPGNTIYF.

This clonotype was counted ten times or more. CDR3 nucleotide sequence: TGTGCCAGCCAAAGGGGGACCGAACGAAGGTGGGGTGAAAAACTGTTTTTT. Amino acid sequence: CASQRGTERRWGEKLFF. The chain joins TRBV27 to TRBJ1-4, with D perhaps matching TRBD1 (6 bases). Trimming cost V 8 bases and J 7 bases, with 26 bases left between them. From germline, CDR1 is MNHEY and CDR2 SMNVEV (reference sequence). CDR3 length: 17 amino acids.

This clonotype was picked up a small number of times. The genes are TRBV12-3 or TRBV12-4 and TRBJ2-5; tentatively, D is TRBD2 (5 bases). The V end was cut by 3 bases, the J end by 10 bases, with 9 bases between. The CDR3 contains 11 residues. The CDR3 is CASSFQADQYF. Written as DNA, the CDR3 is TGTGCCAGCAGTTTCCAAGCGGACCAGTACTTC.

This clonotype has a count of ten or more. The chain couples TRBV4-1 to TRBJ1-1; D unclear. The CDR3 extends over 15 amino acids. Germline V gene lookup returns CDR1 MGHRA and CDR2 YSYEKL. Trimming stripped 0 bases from V and 1 base from J, with 9 bases between. The CDR3 is CASSQEGRGNTEAFF. The CDR3 DNA follows: TGCGCCAGCAGCCAAGAAGGAAGAGGGAACACTGAAGCTTTCTTT.

This clonotype was counted a few times. V usage is TRBV6-1 and J usage is TRBJ2-7; D not resolved. The CDR3 sequence is 16 residues long. V lost 5 bases to trimming and J lost 1 base, with 18 bases between them. Germline V CDR1 and CDR2: MNHNS, SASEGT. CDR3 DNA sequence: TGTGCCAGCAGTAAGGGCCCAGAGTCTACGTCCTACGAGCAGTACTTC. Encoded protein: CASSKGPESTSYEQYF.

V usage is TRBV4-2 and J usage is TRBJ1-5, with a tentative D call TRBD1 (5 bases). This CDR3 comprises 14 residues. Germline assignment: CDR1 LGHNA and CDR2 YNFKEQ. V shed 0 bases and J shed 7 bases, with 10 bases lying between them. The CDR3 DNA reads as TGTGCCAGCAGCCAAGACAGGGTGGACCAGCCCCAGCATTTT. This codes for CASSQDRVDQPQHF.

This clonotype was observed at least ten times. The gene calls are TRBV5-1 and TRBJ2-3; 15 nucleotides align to TRBD2. The germline V gene encodes CDR1 SGHRS and CDR2 YFSETQ. CDR3 length: 16 residues. Germline trimming cut 2 bases from V and 6 bases from J; bases unmatched to any gene: 4. CDR3 coding DNA: TGCGCCAGCAGCTTCGGGACTAGCGGGGGGACTGATACGCAGTATTTT. It yields the protein CASSFGTSGGTDTQYF. Together with reference TRBV5-1 and TRBJ2-3, the CDR3 gives the full variable domain: KAGVTQTPRYLIKTRGQQVTLSCSPISGHRSVSWYQQTPGQGLQFLFEYFSETQRNKGNFPGRFSGRQFSNSRSEMNVSTLELGDSALYLCASSFGTSGGTDTQYFGPGTRLTVL.

This clonotype has a count of ten or more. This sequence joins TRBV6-1 and TRBJ1-1; the D gene is possibly TRBD1 (6 bases). Per germline, CDR1 MNHNS and CDR2 SASEGT. The CDR3 covers 16 residues. The ends were cut back, 2 bases at V and 4 bases at J, with 17 bases in the middle. CDR3 amino acids: CASSEQGHPSVTEAFF. The CDR3 nucleotides read TGTGCCAGCAGTGAACAGGGACACCCCTCGGTCACTGAAGCTTTCTTT.

This clonotype was detected many times. The J gene is TRBJ2-3, the V gene TRBV11-2; 8 bases are shared with TRBD2. This CDR3 has 16 residues. V trimming: 3 bases; J trimming: 6 bases; junction bases outside the gene matches: 11. Germline V gene data show CDR1 as SGHAT and CDR2 as FQNNGV. CDR3 in DNA: TGTGCCAGCAGCTTCCTACTAGCGGCCCCGGGGGATACGCAGTATTTT. It yields the protein CASSFLLAAPGDTQYF.

V gene TRBV3-1 combines with J gene TRBJ1-2, with D maybe TRBD1 (6 bases). V dropped 2 bases and J dropped 2 bases, with 15 bases sitting between them. Germline CDR1 LGHDT, CDR2 YNNKEL (reference sequence). The CDR3 is 16 residues long. Here the CDR3 DNA reads TGTGCCAGCAGCCAACGTTATGGGGGCCCCAACTATGGCTACACCTTC. It is translated as CASSQRYGGPNYGYTF.

Only a few counts were recorded for this clonotype. The J gene is TRBJ2-2, the V gene TRBV12-3 or TRBV12-4; the match to TRBD2 covers 7 bases. The CDR3 extends over 18 amino acids. J lost 6 bases, V lost 9 bases, and 22 bases had no gene match. The chain's CDR3 is CASYQMAGDYQSSGELFF. In DNA, the CDR3 is TGTGCCAGTTACCAAATGGCGGGGGACTATCAAAGTTCCGGGGAGCTGTTTTTT.

Many counts were recorded for this clonotype. V usage is TRBV5-8 and J usage is TRBJ1-2; the match to TRBD1 covers 8 bases. CDR1 is SGHTS, CDR2 YDEGEE, per germline. V was pared by 3 bases and J by 2 bases, with 6 bases of the junction left unmatched. The CDR3 extends over 15 amino acids. The CDR3 nucleotides read TGTGCCAGCAGCTGGGGGGACAGGCCAAACTATGGCTACACCTTC. This translates into CASSWGDRPNYGYTF.

V usage is TRBV24-1 and J usage is TRBJ2-3, with a weak D call TRBD2 (6 bases). The germline V and J ends were trimmed by 3 bases and 4 bases, with 7 bases remaining between them. CDR3 length equals 13 residues. Germline CDR1 and CDR2: KGHDR and SFDVKD. The CDR3 DNA reads TGTGCCACCAGTGATGGGGGGTCAGATACGCAGTATTTT. It is translated as CATSDGGSDTQYF.

The chain recombines TRBV6-1 with TRBJ2-5, with 9 positions matching TRBD2. CDR3 length equals 16 residues. The ends lost 5 bases at V and 0 bases at J; junction bases unmatched: 7. Germline V gene sequence: CDR1 MNHNS, CDR2 SASEGT. The DNA of the CDR3 is TGTGCCAGCAGTAAAGTGGCGGGGGGGTACCAAGAGACCCAGTACTTC. This encodes CASSKVAGGYQETQYF.

The chain joins TRBV5-1 to TRBJ1-6; no firm D call. This CDR3 comprises 13 residues. V dropped 0 bases and J dropped 6 bases, with 4 bases sitting between them. Germline values: CDR1 SGHRS, CDR2 YFSETQ. Here the CDR3 DNA reads TGCGCCAGCAGCTTGGCCCCTAATTCACCCCTCCACTTT. This codes for CASSLAPNSPLHF. Supplemented by reference TRBV5-1 and TRBJ1-6, the full variable domain reads KAGVTQTPRYLIKTRGQQVTLSCSPISGHRSVSWYQQTPGQGLQFLFEYFSETQRNKGNFPGRFSGRQFSNSRSEMNVSTLELGDSALYLCASSLAPNSPLHFGNGTRLTVT.

Only a few counts were recorded for this clonotype. V usage is TRBV15 and J usage is TRBJ2-5; 7 bases are a match to TRBD1. The length of the CDR3 is 13 residues. The V and J ends lost 6 bases and 5 bases, in that order; junction bases with no gene match: 6. Per the germline V gene, CDR1 is LNHNV and CDR2 is YYDKDF (reference sequence). The CDR3: CATRRQGGETQYF. In nucleotides, the CDR3 is TGTGCCACCAGGAGACAGGGTGGGGAGACCCAGTACTTC.

The chain is built from TRBV6-1 and TRBJ1-1; tentative D call: TRBD1 (5 bases). The germline V gene has CDR1 MNHNS and CDR2 SASEGT. V was pared by 4 bases and J by 1 base, with 7 bases between. The CDR3 runs to 13 residues. The CDR3 bases are TGTGCCAGCAGTGCGACAGAGAACACTGAAGCTTTCTTT. Protein: CASSATENTEAFF.

The chain combines TRBV24-1 with TRBJ2-2, with D unresolved. V lost 8 bases, J lost 1 base, and 7 bases lay in between. CDR1 is KGHDR, CDR2 SFDVKD, per germline. The CDR3 sequence is 13 residues long. The CDR3 nucleotides read TGTGCCACCAAAGACCAGAACACCGGGGAGCTGTTTTTT. This gives the protein CATKDQNTGELFF.

A note on this clonotype: The junction differs from germline at one of its ends, possibly a read error. The rearrangement uses TRBV19 and TRBJ2-6; D is perhaps TRBD1 (6 bases). CDR3 length: 16 amino acids. Germline V lookup: CDR1 LNHDA, CDR2 SQIVND (reference sequence). CDR3 protein: CACSRGQATGANVLTF. DNA for the CDR3: TGTGCCTGTAGTAGGGGACAAGCCACTGGGGCCAACGTCCTGACTTTC.

This clonotype turned up a few times. The rearrangement joins TRBV10-1 to TRBJ2-7; 8 bases agree with TRBD2. The V gene's germline CDR1 is WNHNN and CDR2 SYGVQD (reference sequence). This CDR3 comprises 14 residues. With V trimmed by 2 bases and J by 4 bases, 4 bases remained unmatched. As DNA, the CDR3 is TGCGCCAGCAGTGAGGGTAGCGGGGTTTACGAGCAGTACTTC. Translating it yields CASSEGSGVYEQYF.

This clonotype was recorded a few times. J is TRBJ2-3 and V is TRBV7-8; D possibly matches TRBD1 or TRBD2 (5 bases each). This CDR3 comprises 16 residues. Germline loops: CDR1 SGHVS, CDR2 FQNEAQ. V was pared by 5 bases and J by 0 bases, with 15 bases between. CDR3 sequence: CASSATGGLSTDTQYF. In nucleotides, the CDR3 is TGTGCCAGCAGCGCAACAGGAGGCCTCAGCACAGATACGCAGTATTTT.

This clonotype occurred many times. The genes are TRBV7-9 and TRBJ2-1; no clear D gene. Germline V lookup: CDR1 SEHNR, CDR2 FQNEAQ (reference sequence). Trimming shortened V by 5 bases and J by 9 bases, and 11 bases separated the two germline ends. The CDR3 has 12 amino acids. In DNA, the CDR3 is TGTGCCAGCAGCCCCGTCCCCCGTGAGCAGTTCTTC. It specifies CASSPVPREQFF.

The chain joins TRBV5-1 to TRBJ1-6; the match to TRBD1 covers 7 bases. V lost 4 bases, J lost 8 bases, and 9 bases stayed unmatched. This CDR3 contains 15 residues. Germline V lookup: CDR1 SGHRS, CDR2 YFSETQ. This CDR3 reads CASSPLGTDDSPLHF. As DNA, the CDR3 is TGCGCCAGCAGCCCACTCGGGACAGACGATTCACCCCTCCACTTT.

The V and J genes are TRBV24-1 and TRBJ1-2; no firm D call. CDR3 length: 12 amino acids. The germline gives CDR1 KGHDR, CDR2 SFDVKD. Between the trimmed V and J ends, which lost 7 bases and 7 bases, there was a span of 12 bases. The CDR3 coding sequence is TGTGCCACCAGACCCCCTGGCTTTGGCTACACCTTC. This gives the protein CATRPPGFGYTF.